A single sample gave rise to the 30 T cell receptor beta chains below, sequenced in a study of blood T cell repertoires in COVID-19. The protocol was immunoSEQ multiplex PCR, while the TCRdb copy is restricted to in-frame clones and leaves out a portion. The sample consists of around 300,000 clones, around 90% of them appearing once. Material for sequencing was peripheral blood. The receptor set was obtained from a man younger than 30 with active or convalescent COVID-19.

The chain employs TRBV5-1 and TRBJ2-7, with a possible D match to TRBD2 (5 bases). V was shortened by 4 bases and J by 2 bases, with 16 bases between the two germline ends. This CDR3 comprises 15 residues. Germline-derived CDR1 and CDR2 are SGHRS and YFSETQ. The CDR3 is CASSPRGSVTYEQYF. Written as DNA, the CDR3 is TGCGCCAGCAGCCCCCGGGGAAGCGTAACCTACGAGCAGTACTTC.

This clone occurred once. The chain couples TRBV15 to TRBJ2-7; D uncertain. The CDR3 is 14 amino acids. Germline V gene data show CDR1 as LNHNV and CDR2 as YYDKDF (reference sequence). V was pared by 0 bases and J by 3 bases, with 9 bases between. The CDR3 is CATSRDPQHYEQYF. CDR3 coding DNA: TGTGCCACCAGCAGAGATCCACAGCACTACGAGCAGTACTTC.

This clone has a single count. V usage is TRBV5-1 and J usage is TRBJ2-1; TRBD2 agrees at 7 bases. CDR1 SGHRS and CDR2 YFSETQ come from the germline V gene. This CDR3 is built from 16 residues. V shed 0 bases, J shed 1 base, and the junction held 4 bases outside the gene matches. CDR3 region: CASSLVWTRSYNEQFF. Written as DNA, the CDR3 is TGCGCCAGCAGCTTGGTTTGGACTAGATCCTACAATGAGCAGTTCTTC.

This sequence joins TRBV4-1 and TRBJ1-4; 7 bases agree with TRBD1. The CDR3 is 15 amino acids. Germline trimming cut 4 bases from V and 6 bases from J; bases unmatched to any gene: 8. Germline loops: CDR1 MGHRA, CDR2 YSYEKL. Written as DNA, the CDR3 is TGCGCCAGCAGCCGTACCGGGACAGAAGATGAAAAACTGTTTTTT. Protein: CASSRTGTEDEKLFF.

This clone has only one observation. The genes are TRBV10-2 and TRBJ2-3, with TRBD2 identical over 11 bases. Germline CDR1 reads WSHSY; CDR2 reads SAAADI. J gave up 4 bases and V 9 bases, and 6 bases lay outside the gene matches. The CDR3 consists of 14 residues. The CDR3 protein is CASISGRASDTQYF. The DNA for the CDR3 is TGCGCCAGTATTAGCGGGAGGGCGTCAGATACGCAGTATTTT.

The chain uses TRBV27 and TRBJ2-3, with TRBD2 identical over 11 bases. Germline CDR1 MNHEY, CDR2 SMNVEV (reference sequence). V lost 6 bases and J lost 2; bases outside the gene matches: 4. The CDR3 is 15 residues long. CDR3 sequence reads: CASSGLAGATDTQYF. In nucleotides, the CDR3 is TGTGCCAGCAGCGGACTAGCGGGCGCCACAGATACGCAGTATTTT.

The J gene is TRBJ2-1, the V gene TRBV5-1; 12 bases align to TRBD2. Germline assignment: CDR1 SGHRS and CDR2 YFSETQ. V lost 4 bases, J lost 9 bases, and 17 bases stayed unmatched. CDR3 length: 18 amino acids. Written as DNA, the CDR3 is TGCGCCAGCAGCCCTAGGACTAGCGGGATGGGTTTTTTTGGTGAGCAGTTCTTC. It encodes CASSPRTSGMGFFGEQFF. Using reference TRBV5-1 and TRBJ2-1 for the parts outside the CDR3, the full variable domain is KAGVTQTPRYLIKTRGQQVTLSCSPISGHRSVSWYQQTPGQGLQFLFEYFSETQRNKGNFPGRFSGRQFSNSRSEMNVSTLELGDSALYLCASSPRTSGMGFFGEQFFGPGTRLTVL.

The rearrangement joins TRBV4-2 to TRBJ2-5; TRBD2 aligns across 7 bases. Germline CDR1 is LGHNA and CDR2 is YNFKEQ. The CDR3 totals 17 residues. V gave up 1 base and J gave up 1 base; unmatched junction bases: 9. The CDR3 DNA reads as TGTGCCAGCAGCCAAGCCTATAGAGCGGGAAGCCAAGAGACCCAGTACTTC. Protein sequence: CASSQAYRAGSQETQYF.

CDR3 DNA: TGTGCCAGCAGCAGAGCGGGAGGTTATGGCAATGAGCAGTTCTTC. Translating it yields CASSRAGGYGNEQFF. The J gene is TRBJ2-1, the V gene TRBV9; 9 bases line up with TRBD2. V gave up 4 bases and J gave up 6 bases; unmatched junction bases: 8. The CDR3 length is 15 residues. Germline-derived CDR1 and CDR2 are SGDLS and YYNGEE.

Written as DNA, the CDR3 is TGTGCCAGTAGTATAGATCGGGGGGGAGCCTATGAGCAGTTCTTC. Translating it yields CASSIDRGGAYEQFF. The rearrangement joins TRBV19 to TRBJ2-1; 8 nucleotides match TRBD2. Germline-derived CDR1 and CDR2 are LNHDA and SQIVND (reference sequence). Trimming took 0 bases from V and 8 from J; bases not matched to a gene: 6. The CDR3 is 15 amino acids.

This rearrangement joins TRBV10-3 to TRBJ1-1; D remains ambiguous. Germline V lookup: CDR1 ENHRY, CDR2 SYGVKD. The CDR3 is made up of 13 amino acids. Trimming took off 3 bases at V and 5 bases at J, with 10 bases between the two ends. The CDR3 sequence is CAISETRETEAFF. The CDR3 DNA follows: TGTGCCATCAGTGAAACAAGGGAGACTGAAGCTTTCTTT.

The CDR3 coding sequence is TGTGCCAGCAGCCGGAGAGGTAGCGGGAGCGGCTACGAGCAGTACTTC. Amino acid sequence: CASSRRGSGSGYEQYF. V and J are TRBV5-8 and TRBJ2-7; 9 nucleotides line up with TRBD2. Germline-derived CDR1 and CDR2 are SGHTS and YDEGEE. The CDR3 consists of 16 residues. The J segment lost 3 bases and the V segment lost 4 bases, leaving 11 bases of the junction unmatched.

The V and J genes are TRBV2 and TRBJ2-3; TRBD1 matches at 9 bases. V lost 6 bases to trimming and J lost 2 bases; unmatched junction nucleotides: 6. The CDR3 is made up of 15 amino acids. The germline CDR1 and CDR2 sequences are SNHLY and FYNNEI. The CDR3 loop reads CASSTGTGFTDTQYF. DNA of the CDR3: TGTGCCAGCAGCACCGGGACAGGGTTCACAGATACGCAGTATTTT. Full variable domain (missing parts from reference TRBV2 and TRBJ2-3): EPEVTQTPSHQVTQMGQEVILRCVPISNHLYFYWYRQILGQKVEFLVSFYNNEISEKSEIFDDQFSVERPDGSNFTLKIRSTKLEDSAMYFCASSTGTGFTDTQYFGPGTRLTVL.

V gene TRBV5-1 combines with J gene TRBJ2-1; tentatively, D is TRBD1 (5 bases). The V and J ends lost 4 bases and 2 bases respectively, with 16 bases between them. In germline, CDR1 is SGHRS, CDR2 YFSETQ. The CDR3 contains 16 residues. The CDR3 spells CASSPELMGPYNEQFF. The CDR3 DNA sequence: TGCGCCAGCAGCCCGGAGCTGATGGGGCCCTACAATGAGCAGTTCTTC.

J is TRBJ2-4 and V is TRBV2, with 8 bases fitting TRBD1. V gave up 6 bases and J gave up 5 bases; unmatched junction bases: 6. The V gene's germline CDR1 is SNHLY and CDR2 FYNNEI. The CDR3 is made up of 14 amino acids. CDR3 in DNA: TGTGCCAGCAGCTACAGGGGGATCCAAAACATTCAGTACTTC. This sequence encodes CASSYRGIQNIQYF.

V is TRBV6-2 or TRBV6-3 and J is TRBJ2-2, with a tentative D call TRBD1 (5 bases). Trimming took 2 bases from V and 2 from J, leaving 9 bases between them. Per germline, CDR1 MNHEY and CDR2 SVGEGT. The CDR3 totals 15 residues. CDR3 sequence: CASSYPGQNTGELFF. CDR3 bases: TGTGCCAGCAGTTACCCAGGGCAAAACACCGGGGAGCTGTTTTTT.

The chain uses TRBV7-2 and TRBJ2-5, with a possible D match to TRBD1 (5 bases). CDR3 length: 14 amino acids. The germline V gene encodes CDR1 SGHTA and CDR2 FQGNSA. Trimming stripped 0 bases from V and 6 bases from J, with 11 bases between. The CDR3 coding sequence is TGTGCCAGCAGCTTAGCAGGGGAAATAAAGACCCAGTACTTC. As protein: CASSLAGEIKTQYF. Filled out from reference TRBV7-2 and TRBJ2-5, the complete variable domain reads GAGVSQSPSNKVTEKGKDVELRCDPISGHTALYWYRQSLGQGLEFLIYFQGNSAPDKSGLPSDRFSAERTGGSVSTLTIQRTQQEDSAVYLCASSLAGEIKTQYFGPGTRLLVL.

The V and J genes are TRBV6-6 and TRBJ1-4, with 7 nucleotides matching TRBD1. Trimming at V came to 5 bases and at J to 3 bases, leaving 6 bases not matched to a gene. Germline V lookup: CDR1 MNHNY, CDR2 SVGAGI (reference sequence). This CDR3 has 15 amino acids. The CDR3 nucleotides read TGTGCCAGCAGTCGCCTGGGACAGCCTAATGAAAAACTGTTTTTT. Amino acid sequence: CASSRLGQPNEKLFF.

The chain recombines TRBV2 with TRBJ2-1; the match to TRBD1 covers 7 bases. This CDR3 is built from 15 residues. The ends lost 6 bases at V and 5 bases at J; junction bases unmatched: 10. Germline CDR1 is SNHLY and CDR2 is FYNNEI. CDR3 DNA: TGTGCCAGCAGGAGGGAAACAGGGGAGAACAATGAGCAGTTCTTC. It codes for CASRRETGENNEQFF.

The chain recombines TRBV7-8 with TRBJ2-6, with TRBD1 matching over 7 bases. J lost 0 bases, V lost 3 bases, and 5 bases had no gene match. There are 17 residues in the CDR3. CDR1 is SGHVS, CDR2 FQNEAQ, per germline. CDR3 sequence reads: CASSLRGPPSGANVLTF. The CDR3 coding sequence is TGTGCCAGCAGCTTGAGGGGGCCCCCCTCTGGGGCCAACGTCCTGACTTTC.

The chain combines TRBV6-2 or TRBV6-3 with TRBJ1-3, with D hard to call. Trimming pared 2 bases from V and 4 bases from J, leaving 9 bases between. The CDR3 sequence is 14 residues long. Germline V CDR1 and CDR2: MNHEY, SVGEGT. CDR3 in DNA: TGTGCCAGCAGTTACATGGCTGCCGGAAACACCATATATTTT. Translating it yields CASSYMAAGNTIYF.

In nucleotides, the CDR3 is TGTGCCAGCAGCGCTGACGACAGGGTCAACGGGGAGCTGTTTTTT. Its protein is CASSADDRVNGELFF. The chain carries TRBV7-6 and TRBJ2-2, with TRBD1 matching over 7 bases. V lost 5 bases and J lost 7; bases outside the gene matches: 10. Germline loops: CDR1 SGHVS, CDR2 FNYEAQ. This CDR3 contains 15 residues.

J is TRBJ1-5 and V is TRBV6-5, with TRBD1 matching 7 bases. This CDR3 has 15 amino acids. The V segment lost 6 bases and the J segment 7 bases; nucleotides outside the gene matches: 12. Germline-derived CDR1 and CDR2 are MNHEY and SVGAGI. As DNA, the CDR3 is TGTGCCAGCAGACCTGGCCCGACAGGGTCGCAGCCCCAGCATTTT. It codes for CASRPGPTGSQPQHF.

The rearrangement uses TRBV7-9 and TRBJ2-1; TRBD1 might be the D (6 bases). The CDR3 has 11 amino acids. Germline-derived CDR1 and CDR2 are SEHNR and FQNEAQ (reference sequence). The ends were cut back, 5 bases at V and 10 bases at J, with 9 bases in the middle. CDR3 sequence (DNA): TGTGCCAGCAGCCGTACAGGGGAGCAGTTCTTC. The encoded protein is CASSRTGEQFF.

The rearrangement uses TRBV5-4 and TRBJ2-7, with D perhaps TRBD2 (5 bases). The CDR3 is 12 residues long. Germline CDR1 reads SGHNT; CDR2 reads YYREEE (reference sequence). V lost 5 bases to trimming and J lost 0 bases, with 6 bases between them. CDR3 coding DNA: TGTGCCAGCAGGGACTCCTCCTACGAGCAGTACTTC. Translating it yields CASRDSSYEQYF.

The chain links TRBV7-2 to TRBJ2-5; a weak D match, TRBD2 (6 bases). From germline, CDR1 is SGHTA and CDR2 FQGNSA. This CDR3 is 15 amino acids long. Trimming removed 3 bases from V and 1 base from J, with 12 bases in between. CDR3 coding DNA: TGTGCCAGCAGCTTTCCGCGGGGACTCCAAGAGACCCAGTACTTC. Its protein is CASSFPRGLQETQYF.

J is TRBJ1-2 and V is TRBV4-3; 9 bases align to TRBD1. Germline V CDR1 and CDR2: LGHNA, YSLEER. The CDR3 contains 15 residues. V lost 1 base and J lost 8; bases outside the gene matches: 8. The CDR3 DNA reads TGCGCCAGCAGCCAAGCCGGGACAGGGTCTCGGGGCTACACCTTC. Its translation is CASSQAGTGSRGYTF.

The J gene is TRBJ1-5, the V gene TRBV15; perhaps TRBD1 as D (5 bases). V gave up 1 base and J gave up 5 bases, with 12 bases separating them. Per germline, CDR1 LNHNV and CDR2 YYDKDF (reference sequence). CDR3 length: 15 amino acids. The CDR3 loop is CATSRGDYSDQPQHF. DNA for the CDR3: TGTGCCACCAGCAGAGGGGACTACTCGGATCAGCCCCAGCATTTT.

J is TRBJ2-3 and V is TRBV9; D gene ambiguous. The CDR3 consists of 15 residues. CDR1 and CDR2 from the germline V gene are SGDLS and YYNGEE. Trimming removed 0 bases from V and 0 bases from J, with 8 bases in between. CDR3: CASSVVAFSTDTQYF. For the CDR3, the DNA is TGTGCCAGCAGCGTAGTGGCCTTCAGCACAGATACGCAGTATTTT.

The chain carries TRBV6-4 and TRBJ2-7; tentative D call: TRBD1 (5 bases). The CDR3 totals 18 residues. Germline V lookup: CDR1 MRHNA, CDR2 SNTAGT. V lost 4 bases to trimming and J lost 0 bases, with 22 bases between them. As DNA, the CDR3 is TGTGCCAGCAGTGCTGACCAGAGAGACAGCCCGAGCTCCTACGAGCAGTACTTC. Protein sequence: CASSADQRDSPSSYEQYF.